The text below deals with one T cell receptor beta chain. Data came from immunoSEQ multiplex PCR; TCRdb stores just in-frame clones and leaves some out. The top ten hold roughly 0.01% of the sample, which has 700,000 or so clones, roughly 85% seen once. The CDR3 runs to 15 residues. Germline CDR1 MNHNY, CDR2 SVGAGI (reference sequence). The V gene end was trimmed by 5 bases and the J gene end by 5 bases; junction bases not matched to a gene: 4. These data come from a study of shared T cell receptors in the human thymus. These records were also assigned to another study, of human thymus T cells. Turning to that study: Overlap was high between thymic repertoires from unrelated individuals, as reported in related research.

The chain combines TRBV6-6 with TRBJ2-1, with 12 positions matching TRBD2. This TCR was recovered from a girl under two years old with a congenital heart defect. The sequenced sample consisted of thymocytes. DNA for the CDR3: TGTGCCAGCAGTGCCCCTAGCGGGGGGGACAATGAGCAGTTCTTC. Protein product: CASSAPSGGDNEQFF.